The text below deals with one TCR beta chain. Antigen specificity is unknown. This CDR3 is built from 14 residues. Germline values: CDR1 MNHNY, CDR2 SVGAGI (reference sequence). Between the trimmed V and J ends, which lost 0 bases and 4 bases, there was a span of 7 bases. This sample stems from a study of cytomegalovirus exposure and HLA in healthy donors. Study-wide results and caveats: With later analysis, a missense DCLRE1C variant became linked to TCR beta V- and J-gene trimming. DRB1 had the most TCR associations and HLA-C the fewest, a later analysis found, with rates varying by HLA locus. Confirmation was obtained in vitro that a few CMV-associated chains are specific for CMV antigens.

PCR employed 60 Vbeta and 13 Jbeta primers. The repertoire was sequenced with immunoSEQ multiplex PCR; TCRdb's copy has only in-frame clones and lacks some. The sample has tens of thousands of clones; 65% to 90% are singletons. Every donor was a healthy person donating bone marrow. The gene calls are TRBV6-6 and TRBJ2-1; D not certain. The specimen sequenced was PBMCs. The clonotype originates from a woman younger than 35 in good health and CMV-seropositive. The CDR3 protein is CASSYSRIYNEQFF. CDR3 in DNA: TGTGCCAGCAGTTACTCGAGAATTTACAATGAGCAGTTCTTC.